This section outlines one TCR beta chain sequence together with its context. Its antigen is undetermined. This sample is part of a study of cytotoxic CD8 clonotypes in ibrutinib-treated CLL. Study in general: Partial responses numbered about 25 and complete responses 2; after a median approximately 70 months, about 15 stayed remitted and about 12 progressed.

General study results and limits: Circulating CD8+ T-cell counts were tracked by baseline clonality, which exceeded that of age-matched healthy donors. Clonality increased with ibrutinib response but returned toward baseline at progression.

The CDR3 has 15 residues. V lost 2 bases to trimming and J lost 2 bases; unmatched junction nucleotides: 3. CDR1 is GTSNPN and CDR2 is SVGIG in the germline V gene (reference sequence). The protocol was immunoSEQ multiplex PCR, while the TCRdb copy is restricted to in-frame clones and leaves out a portion. The sample consists of roughly 42,000 clones, over 60% of them appearing once. The V call is TRBV30, the J call TRBJ2-1, with 10 bases fitting TRBD2. This clonotype originated in a human donor with chronic lymphocytic leukemia. Sequenced material: PBMCs, taken after 24 months of ibrutinib treatment. The chain's CDR3 is CAWSPSGRAYNEQFF. The CDR3 coding sequence is TGTGCCTGGAGTCCCAGCGGGAGGGCCTACAATGAGCAGTTCTTC. Supplemented by reference TRBV30 and TRBJ2-1, the full variable domain reads SQTIHQWPATLVQPVGSPLSLECTVEGTSNPNLYWYRQAAGRGLQLLFYSVGIGQISSEVPQNLSASRPQDRQFILSSKKLLLSDSGFYLCAWSPSGRAYNEQFFGPGTRLTVL.